This T cell receptor (beta chain) appears in the sequencing data of a study of cytotoxic CD8 clonotypes in ibrutinib-treated CLL. At the level of the study: Mean values per sample were 255,043 productive templates and tens of thousands of productive rearrangements.

Study-level results: Exceeding age-matched healthy donors, baseline clonality also tracked the counts of circulating CD8+ T cells. Patients with sustained remission and those progressing were sampled at differing times.

Researchers set a sequencing depth target of 1 in 200,000 to 1 in 1 million T cells. Profiled with immunoSEQ multiplex PCR; TCRdb holds only in-frame clones, not every one. This table holds roughly 30,000 clones, more than 75% found once. Comment on this clone: Its target is unknown.

Sequencing was performed on PBMCs, taken after 36 months of ibrutinib treatment. The clonotype originates from a human donor with chronic lymphocytic leukemia.

The CDR3 protein is CASSPFGSMNTEAFF. CDR3 bases: TGTGCCAGCTCACCATTCGGGTCCATGAACACTGAAGCTTTCTTT. The J gene is TRBJ1-1, the V gene TRBV18; D gene uncertain. The CDR3 length is 15 residues. CDR1 and CDR2 (germline): KGHSH, LQKENI. Trimming removed 2 bases from V and 0 bases from J, with 10 bases in between.